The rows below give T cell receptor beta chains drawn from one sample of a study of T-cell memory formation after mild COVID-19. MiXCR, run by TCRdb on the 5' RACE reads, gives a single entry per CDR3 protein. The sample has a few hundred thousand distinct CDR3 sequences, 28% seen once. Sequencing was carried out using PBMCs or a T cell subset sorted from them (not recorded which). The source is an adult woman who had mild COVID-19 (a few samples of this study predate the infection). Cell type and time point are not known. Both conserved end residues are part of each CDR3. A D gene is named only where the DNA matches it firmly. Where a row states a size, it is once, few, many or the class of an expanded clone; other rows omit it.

CDR3: CASSLGQESNIQYF
DNA: TGCGCCAGCAGCTTGGGACAGGAGAGCAACATTCAGTACTTC
D: NA
V: TRBV5-1
size: many
J: TRBJ2-4

CDR3: CASSLPRTDMNTEAFF
DNA: TGTGCCAGCAGCTTGCCCCGGACAGATATGAACACTGAAGCTTTCTTT
D: NA
V: TRBV5-6
size: once
J: TRBJ1-1

CDR3: CASSEGGLSDTQYF
DNA: TGTGCCAGCAGTGAGGGAGGGCTATCAGATACGCAGTATTTT
D: TRBD2
V: TRBV12-3/TRBV12-4
size: once
J: TRBJ2-3

CDR3: CASSLDGGTGNTIYF
DNA: TGCGCCAGCAGCTTGGATGGAGGGACTGGAAACACCATATATTTT
D: NA
V: TRBV5-1
size: NA
J: TRBJ1-3

CDR3: CSVQPVGYEQYF
DNA: TGCAGCGTTCAGCCGGTCGGCTACGAGCAGTACTTC
D: NA
V: TRBV29-1
size: once
J: TRBJ2-7

CDR3: CASSVSGGSYEQYF
DNA: TGTGCCAGCAGCGTATCGGGGGGCAGCTACGAGCAGTACTTC
D: NA
V: TRBV9
size: many
J: TRBJ2-7

CDR3: CATAPAGGVQETQYF
DNA: TGCGCCACGGCCCCTGCGGGGGGGGTACAAGAGACCCAGTACTTC
D: TRBD2
V: TRBV5-1
size: many
J: TRBJ2-5

CDR3: CASSFRQGVSVWRETQYF
DNA: TGTGCCAGCAGTTTTCGACAGGGTGTCTCGGTTTGGCGGGAGACCCAGTACTTC
D: TRBD1
V: TRBV12-3/TRBV12-4
size: NA
J: TRBJ2-5

CDR3: CASNRETSTDTQYF
DNA: TGTGCCAGCAACCGGGAAACTAGCACAGATACGCAGTATTTT
D: NA
V: TRBV9
size: NA
J: TRBJ2-3

CDR3: CASSENGEQFF
DNA: TGTGCCAGCAGCGAGAATGGGGAGCAGTTCTTC
D: NA
V: TRBV5-6
size: few
J: TRBJ2-1

CDR3: CATSDPQGDRQNIQYF
DNA: TGTGCCACCAGTGATCCCCAGGGAGATCGCCAAAACATTCAGTACTTC
D: NA
V: TRBV24-1
size: few
J: TRBJ2-4

CDR3: CASSLDGTRNIQYF
DNA: TGCGCCAGCAGCTTGGATGGGACCAGAAACATTCAGTACTTC
D: NA
V: TRBV5-1
size: NA
J: TRBJ2-4

CDR3: CASSLGGGVGNTIYF
DNA: TGTGCCAGCAGCTTAGGAGGGGGGGTAGGAAACACCATATATTTT
D: NA
V: TRBV7-2
size: NA
J: TRBJ1-3

CDR3: CASSLTSGGSDTQYF
DNA: TGTGCCAGCAGCTTGACTAGCGGGGGGTCAGATACGCAGTATTTT
D: TRBD2
V: TRBV5-4
size: few
J: TRBJ2-3

CDR3: CASSLNREIETQYF
DNA: TGCGCCAGCAGCTTGAACCGGGAAATAGAGACCCAGTACTTC
D: NA
V: TRBV5-1
size: NA
J: TRBJ2-5

CDR3: CASSPGPSSYNEQFF
DNA: TGTGCCAGCAGCCCCGGGCCCAGCTCCTACAATGAGCAGTTCTTC
D: NA
V: TRBV11-3
size: few
J: TRBJ2-1

CDR3: CASSLMVEQFF
DNA: TGCGCCAGCAGCTTGATGGTTGAGCAGTTCTTC
D: NA
V: TRBV5-1
size: NA
J: TRBJ2-1

CDR3: CASSLGSSGRADEQFF
DNA: TGTGCCAGCAGTTTAGGATCTAGCGGGAGGGCCGATGAGCAGTTCTTC
D: TRBD2
V: TRBV7-6
size: NA
J: TRBJ2-1

CDR3: CASSPRDSTNSPLHF
DNA: TGTGCCAGCTCACCCCGGGACAGCACAAATTCACCCCTCCACTTT
D: TRBD1
V: TRBV18
size: once
J: TRBJ1-6

CDR3: CAWSVGNAGRDTQYF
DNA: TGTGCCTGGAGTGTGGGTAACGCAGGGAGAGATACGCAGTATTTT
D: NA
V: TRBV30
size: few
J: TRBJ2-3

CDR3: CASSSGTGTDTQYF
DNA: TGCGCCAGCAGCTCCGGGACAGGCACAGATACGCAGTATTTT
D: TRBD1
V: TRBV5-1
size: many
J: TRBJ2-3

CDR3: CASSVGPVGGSLSAEQFF
DNA: TGTGCCAGCAGCGTAGGCCCAGTGGGCGGCTCCTTATCTGCTGAGCAGTTCTTC
D: NA
V: TRBV9
size: NA
J: TRBJ2-1

CDR3: CASSGTMSYEQYF
DNA: TGTGCCAGCAGTGGGACAATGTCCTACGAGCAGTACTTC
D: NA
V: TRBV6-1
size: few
J: TRBJ2-7

CDR3: CATAGAERTDTQYF
DNA: TGTGCCACCGCGGGAGCGGAGCGCACAGATACGCAGTATTTT
D: TRBD2
V: TRBV15
size: few
J: TRBJ2-3

CDR3: CASIRGARGGNEQFF
DNA: TGTGCCAGCATCAGGGGGGCCAGGGGAGGCAATGAGCAGTTCTTC
D: NA
V: TRBV28
size: NA
J: TRBJ2-1

CDR3: CASSLRAAYTDTQYF
DNA: TGTGCCAGCAGCTTGCGGGCAGCATACACAGATACGCAGTATTTT
D: NA
V: TRBV5-4
size: NA
J: TRBJ2-3

CDR3: CASSRSGGPPDTQYF
DNA: TGTGCCAGCAGCCGTAGCGGGGGGCCCCCAGATACGCAGTATTTT
D: TRBD2
V: TRBV5-4
size: few
J: TRBJ2-3

CDR3: CASSGQASYSYNEQFF
DNA: TGTGCCAGTAGTGGTCAGGCTTCATACTCCTACAATGAGCAGTTCTTC
D: NA
V: TRBV19
size: NA
J: TRBJ2-1

CDR3: CATSLTGVPYEQYF
DNA: TGTGCCACCAGCCTTACAGGGGTCCCCTACGAGCAGTACTTC
D: TRBD1
V: TRBV15
size: few
J: TRBJ2-7

CDR3: CASSLEVFRLAGETQYF
DNA: TGTGCCAGCAGCTTAGAGGTTTTTCGGCTAGCGGGGGAGACCCAGTACTTC
D: TRBD2
V: TRBV7-2
size: NA
J: TRBJ2-5

CDR3: CASSFQGPRTEAFF
DNA: TGTGCCAGCAGTTTTCAAGGCCCACGCACTGAAGCTTTCTTT
D: NA
V: TRBV12-3/TRBV12-4
size: few
J: TRBJ1-1

CDR3: CASPPGSSYEQYF
DNA: TGTGCCAGCCCGCCCGGAAGCTCCTACGAGCAGTACTTC
D: NA
V: TRBV9
size: few
J: TRBJ2-7

CDR3: CASSQAGKQFF
DNA: TGTGCCAGCAGCCAAGCAGGGAAGCAGTTCTTC
D: NA
V: TRBV3-1
size: NA
J: TRBJ2-1

CDR3: CASSLAGTYLNEQYF
DNA: TGTGCCAGCAGCTTGGCCGGGACTTATCTCAACGAGCAGTACTTC
D: NA
V: TRBV5-6
size: NA
J: TRBJ2-7

CDR3: CASSRTTSTYEQYF
DNA: TGTGCCAGCAGCCGTACGACAAGCACCTACGAGCAGTACTTC
D: NA
V: TRBV7-2
size: NA
J: TRBJ2-7

CDR3: CASSFGLAYNEQFF
DNA: TGTGCCAGCTCCTTCGGGCTAGCGTACAATGAGCAGTTCTTC
D: NA
V: TRBV12-3/TRBV12-4
size: many
J: TRBJ2-1

CDR3: CASSEQGPNTEAFF
DNA: TGCGCCAGCAGCGAACAGGGACCGAACACTGAAGCTTTCTTT
D: NA
V: TRBV5-1
size: few
J: TRBJ1-1

CDR3: CASSPRTSGIITYEQYF
DNA: TGTGCCAGCAGCCCAAGGACTAGCGGGATTATCACCTACGAGCAGTACTTC
D: TRBD2
V: TRBV12-3/TRBV12-4
size: many
J: TRBJ2-7

CDR3: CASSSGLGLFF
DNA: TGTGCCAGTAGCTCGGGACTCGGACTGTTTTTT
D: NA
V: TRBV19
size: NA
J: TRBJ1-4

CDR3: CASSLSLVRAQYF
DNA: TGTGCCAGCAGCTTGTCGCTAGTCCGGGCCCAGTACTTC
D: NA
V: TRBV5-6
size: NA
J: TRBJ2-5

CDR3: CASSRVGQEKNYGYTF
DNA: TGTGCCAGCAGCCGTGTGGGGCAGGAAAAGAACTATGGCTACACCTTC
D: NA
V: TRBV5-6
size: NA
J: TRBJ1-2

CDR3: CASSLWAGGRNEQYF
DNA: TGTGCCAGCAGTTTATGGGCGGGGGGGCGAAACGAGCAGTACTTC
D: TRBD2
V: TRBV27
size: NA
J: TRBJ2-7

CDR3: CASSYSSTGESQISYEQYF
DNA: TGTGCCAGCAGTTACTCATCAACGGGAGAGTCTCAAATCTCCTACGAGCAGTACTTC
D: NA
V: TRBV6-2/TRBV6-3
size: NA
J: TRBJ2-7

CDR3: CASSPTTREQFF
DNA: TGTGCCAGCAGTCCTACTACCAGAGAGCAGTTCTTC
D: NA
V: TRBV3-1
size: NA
J: TRBJ2-1

CDR3: CASSLGVPEAFF
DNA: TGTGCCAGCAGTTTAGGGGTTCCTGAAGCTTTCTTT
D: NA
V: TRBV12-3/TRBV12-4
size: few
J: TRBJ1-1

CDR3: CASSYLPPGGRGTDTQYF
DNA: TGTGCCAGCAGTTACCTCCCGCCGGGCGGGAGGGGAACAGATACGCAGTATTTT
D: TRBD2
V: TRBV6-5
size: few
J: TRBJ2-3

CDR3: CASSVTNNEQFF
DNA: TGTGCCAGCAGCGTCACGAACAATGAGCAGTTCTTC
D: NA
V: TRBV9
size: few
J: TRBJ2-1

CDR3: CASSIPWGGGEQYF
DNA: TGTGCCAGTAGTATTCCATGGGGAGGGGGCGAGCAGTACTTC
D: NA
V: TRBV19
size: NA
J: TRBJ2-7

CDR3: CASSLRVSYEQYF
DNA: TGCGCCAGCAGCTTGCGGGTCTCCTACGAGCAGTACTTC
D: NA
V: TRBV5-1
size: few
J: TRBJ2-7

CDR3: CASSFPKDEQFF
DNA: TGTGCCAGCAGTTTCCCGAAAGATGAGCAGTTCTTC
D: NA
V: TRBV12-3/TRBV12-4
size: NA
J: TRBJ2-1

CDR3: CAIRGTANTGELFF
DNA: TGTGCCATCCGCGGGACAGCGAACACCGGGGAGCTGTTTTTT
D: NA
V: TRBV10-3
size: NA
J: TRBJ2-2

CDR3: CASSLFQNEQFF
DNA: TGTGCCAGCAGCCTATTTCAAAATGAGCAGTTCTTC
D: NA
V: TRBV7-9
size: few
J: TRBJ2-1

CDR3: CASSGTGGQSETQYF
DNA: TGTGCCAGCAGTGGGACGGGGGGGCAGAGTGAGACCCAGTACTTC
D: TRBD2
V: TRBV2
size: NA
J: TRBJ2-5

CDR3: CASSRGAPEAFF
DNA: TGTGCCAGCAGCCGGGGCGCCCCTGAAGCTTTCTTT
D: NA
V: TRBV14
size: NA
J: TRBJ1-1

CDR3: CASSLDFASGTQYF
DNA: TGTGCCAGCAGCTTAGATTTTGCCTCCGGTACGCAGTATTTT
D: NA
V: TRBV7-9
size: few
J: TRBJ2-3

CDR3: CASSQERRAEAFF
DNA: TGCGCCAGCAGCCAAGAACGGAGGGCTGAAGCTTTCTTT
D: NA
V: TRBV4-1
size: once
J: TRBJ1-1